This T cell receptor (beta chain) was identified in a study of shared clonotypes between healthy human individuals. In the authors' methods: ImmunoSEQ junction-only sequences lacked quality scores, so their filtering differed. Only in-frame clones appear in the TCRdb table, and some are missing; sequencing was by immunoSEQ multiplex PCR. The D gene and trimming were derived from the DNA, and the V and J assignments and clone size from that table. This sample has around 2,000,000 clones, with 95% found just once. Looked up from germline, CDR1 is SNHLY and CDR2 is FYNNEI. V was clipped by 6 bases and J by 3 bases; unmatched bases: 8. The CDR3 runs 15 residues.

Sequencing input: naive CD4+ T cells sorted from blood. The subset here: CD45RA+ positively selected. The chain joins TRBV2 to TRBJ1-3; 7 bases are a match to TRBD1. The clonotype originates from a man between 18 and 29 years old in good health. The CDR3 protein is CASRPLAGGGNTIYF. The CDR3 nucleotides are TGTGCCAGCAGACCCCTCGCAGGGGGTGGAAACACCATATATTTT.